This TCR beta chain appears in the sequencing data of a study of T cells in Graves' hyperthyroidism and ophthalmopathy. This clonotype appeared many times. Germline CDR1 is GTSNPN and CDR2 is SVGIG (reference sequence). Trimming pared 1 base from V and 9 bases from J, leaving 16 bases between. The CDR3 has 13 amino acids. Amplified TCR beta CDR3 regions derived from RNA transcripts. Primed by the HTBI set, a first-round RT-PCR was run on the TCR CDR3. TCRdb reprocessed the multiplex PCR reads with MiXCR, giving one entry per CDR3 protein. The sample yields 450,000 to 650,000 distinct CDR3 sequences, less than 25% seen once.

This clonotype originated in a man aged 18 to 30 with Graves' hyperthyroidism. Sequences were obtained from blood. The chain joins TRBV30 to TRBJ2-7; D is possibly TRBD1 (6 bases). Here the CDR3 reads CAWSDGTSGVQYF. The CDR3 DNA sequence: TGTGCCTGGAGTGACGGGACATCCGGGGTGCAGTACTTC.